This T cell receptor beta chain was captured by sequencing in a study of T-cell memory formation after mild COVID-19. V dropped 5 bases and J dropped 4 bases, with 21 bases sitting between them. The CDR3 is 15 amino acids. CDR1 and CDR2 (germline): DFQATT, SNEGSKA (reference sequence). This clonotype was seen a few times. TCRdb used MiXCR to reprocess the 5' RACE reads, holding one entry per CDR3 protein. In the table there are approximately 450,000 distinct CDR3 sequences, 18% of which are singletons. The chain recombines TRBV20-1 with TRBJ2-7, with D perhaps matching TRBD2 (6 bases). Sequenced: PBMCs or a T cell subset sorted from them (not recorded which). This clonotype was obtained from an adult woman who had mild COVID-19 (a few samples of this study predate the infection). Cell type and time point are not known. In DNA form, the CDR3 reads TGCAGTGCTCACTACTTGCGGGAAACCGGGTACGAGCAGTACTTC. Amino acids: CSAHYLRETGYEQYF.